This entry features one T cell receptor beta chain sequence. Its antigen is not yet known. There are no base qualities to consult, and no much larger clone falls within one base. V lost 8 bases and J lost 4 bases, and the count of bases not matched to a germline gene is 5. CDR1 and CDR2, looked up from the germline V gene, are SGHDN and FVKESK. From the cysteine through the phenylalanine, the CDR3 covers 13 amino acids. Here the CDR3 DNA is all that survives: 39 bases in frame from base 1. The library was made by 5' RACE. This sample was sequenced with an Illumina HiSeq 2000. A universal primer binding site was added through template switching, and the final cDNA carried a unique molecular identifier so that TCR cDNA molecules could be counted accurately. Specific primers in the conserved constant-segment region were used to synthesize first-strand cDNA for the TCR alpha and beta chains. Each cDNA library was double barcoded, with a SMART-Mk sample barcode plus Illumina barcodes, to control for contamination. TruSeq adapter sequences, together with Illumina sample barcodes, were added in two successive PCR steps. The Illumina HiSeq platform was used with custom primers to sequence TCR alpha and beta cDNA libraries. The original methods were these. MiGEC processed the raw reads to extract unique molecular identifiers, while MiXCR was used to determine the CDR3 positions. Recombination models were inferred per individual with the repgenHMM and IGoR tools using an EM algorithm. The analysis of shared clonotypes was done with the tcR package in R, with sharing normalized by the product of cloneset sizes. Out-of-frame nonproductive sequences were analyzed to study raw recombination free of thymic and clonal selection effects. Through fastp at Q25 and MiXCR, TCRdb rebuilt clones from the public reads, retaining in-frame beta chains. Rows with one shared CDR3 protein collapse into an entry with the most common genes and DNA. What appears here as the V and J calls and clone size reflects TCRdb's work, not the paper's. This sample holds approximately 190,000 distinct CDR3 sequences; more than 15% were observed only once. In total, the top ten clones hold over 35% of the sample.

Only healthy Caucasian donors were included. The twin cohort comprised three pairs of female monozygotic twins, all aged roughly 18 to 29 years. Positive isolation kits from Invitrogen were used to isolate the CD4+ and CD8+ T cell populations. These data belong to a study of identical twins listed by TCRdb under 2016. As for the study more broadly: To test whether fetal clonotypes persist, this study deep-sequenced TCR alpha and beta repertoires from monozygotic twins, from unrelated adults of various ages, and from cord blood. To rule out contamination, the twin experiments were replicated at different times with different library preparation protocols.

Broad study findings and their caveats: Compared with coincidental sharing between unrelated individuals, an excess of low generation-probability sequences was observed among out-of-frame TCR alpha sequences shared between twins. Conclusions relied on cross-sectional statistical analysis, since the same donors could not be followed over many years. The excess sharing between twins in beta out-of-frame sequences was weaker because fewer shared sequences reduced the signal-to-noise ratio. In monozygotic twins, recombination models systematically underestimated out-of-frame TCR alpha sharing, but the models matched the sharing seen between unrelated individuals. Abundant cord blood beta clonotypes carried fewer insertions; young adult naive repertoires showed a weaker similar trend, while memory repertoires showed none. Invariant T cells such as MAIT and iNKT could partly confound zero-insertion analyses, though diverse VJ usage argued against this for most clonotypes.

The same data also went into a second study, on T cells expressing NK-cell markers. The second paper states: Three sorted T-cell subsets (CD3+CD56+NKG2C+, CD3+CD56+NKG2C- and CD3+CD56-NKG2C+) from seven to nine donors had their TCR beta-chain repertoires profiled. Of the eight sequenced donors, seven were found to be HCMV-seropositive and one was found to be HCMV-seronegative. In several experiments an anti-gammadeltaTCR antibody was added to restrict sorting to alphabetaTCR-expressing T cells. In six donors, the dominant CD3+CD56+NKG2C+ clonotypes were among the top 10 CD8+ clonotypes and accounted for 1.0-7.0% of CD8+ T cells. Those dominant clonotypes were again the most abundant among CD3+CD56-NKG2C+ cells in a handful of donors, at 28.3-60.1%. Whether the expanded NKG2C-expressing T cell clones were specific for HCMV antigens was left unclear. Randomly selected healthy volunteers, three men and five women, were used as the eight sequenced donors. HCMV serostatus was determined by detecting HCMV-specific IgG in serum with a commercial ELISA kit. Reads were demultiplexed and grouped by UMI with MIGEC, and clonotypes were assembled and quantified with MiTCR. To remove erroneous sequences, TCR cDNA sequences were retained only when supported by two or more reads. The tcR package was used for downstream repertoire analysis, and clonotypes were matched across fractions by CDR3 nucleotide sequence plus V segment. VDJmatch was used to annotate antigen specificity against VDJdb, with one amino acid substitution allowed in CDR3.

The rearrangement combines TRBV14 with TRBJ1-5; the junction holds 7 bases that match TRBD1. The clonotype was recovered from a woman aged 18-30 years in good health. The sample consisted of CD8+ T cells sorted from blood. The DNA sequence is as follows: TGTGCCAGCCGGGACAGCCAGAATCAGCCCCAGCATTTT. Its product reads: CASRDSQNQPQHF.